The rows below give T cell receptor beta chains drawn from one sample of a study of T cell responses to AZD1222 COVID-19 vaccine. Profiled with immunoSEQ multiplex PCR; TCRdb holds only in-frame clones, not every one. The table includes about 110,000 clones, about 91% detected once. The sample in question was peripheral blood, obtained on day 0 of AZD1222 vaccination. These receptors were taken from an adult in good health. CDR3s include the opening cysteine and the closing phenylalanine or tryptophan. Each record gives: D gene, J gene, V gene, clone size, CDR3 protein, CDR3 DNA. A D gene is named only where the DNA matches it firmly. The size field is filled for only some rows; it gives once, few, many or a size class.

>NA|TRBJ1-5|TRBV6-1|NA
CASSESAGMSQPQHF
TGTGCCAGCAGTGAAAGTGCGGGGATGAGTCAGCCCCAGCATTTT
>TRBD2|TRBJ2-1|TRBV6-5|NA
CASSYGGGGYNEQFF
TGTGCCAGCAGTTACGGCGGGGGAGGGTACAATGAGCAGTTCTTC
>NA|TRBJ1-2|TRBV2|NA
CASSEQINYGYTF
TGTGCCAGCAGTGAACAGATTAACTATGGCTACACCTTC
>NA|TRBJ1-1|TRBV4-3|once
CASSQDWQRNTEAFF
TGCGCCAGCAGCCAAGATTGGCAGAGGAACACTGAAGCTTTCTTT
>NA|TRBJ2-3|TRBV7-2|NA
CASSNSGRSTDTQYF
TGTGCCAGCAGCAATAGCGGAAGGAGCACAGATACGCAGTATTTT
>NA|TRBJ2-3|TRBV3-1/TRBV3-2|NA
CASSQGGRDTQYF
TGTGCCAGCAGCCAAGGGGGGAGGGATACGCAGTATTTT
>NA|TRBJ1-4|TRBV19|NA
CASSTKQGGNNEKLFF
TGTGCCAGTAGTACCAAACAGGGAGGGAATAATGAAAAACTGTTTTTT
>NA|TRBJ1-5|TRBV5-1|many
CASSAIGGGNQPQHF
TGCGCCAGCAGCGCTATAGGGGGGGGCAATCAGCCCCAGCATTTT
>NA|TRBJ1-2|TRBV10-3|NA
CAISVQGGGLGYTF
TGTGCCATCAGTGTACAGGGAGGTGGGCTCGGCTACACCTTC
>TRBD1|TRBJ1-6|TRBV18|NA
CASSPPGAGTGASPLHF
TGTGCCAGCTCACCTCCAGGCGCAGGGACAGGGGCGTCACCCCTCCACTTT
>TRBD1|TRBJ2-2|TRBV24-1|NA
CATSRGQGGKAGELFF
TGTGCCACCAGTCGTGGACAGGGCGGGAAGGCCGGGGAGCTGTTTTTT
>TRBD1|TRBJ2-7|TRBV10-3|NA
CAISGTGGEEYF
TGTGCCATCAGTGGTACAGGGGGTGAAGAGTACTTC
>TRBD1|TRBJ1-1|TRBV6-5|NA
CASRKGDRGVDEAFF
TGTGCCAGCAGAAAAGGGGACAGGGGAGTCGATGAAGCTTTCTTT
>NA|TRBJ1-6|TRBV7-2|NA
CASSPGHNSPLHF
TGTGCCAGCAGCCCCGGACACAATTCACCCCTCCACTTT
>TRBD1|TRBJ1-2|TRBV5-6|NA
CASSSQGGYGYTF
TGTGCCAGCAGCTCACAGGGGGGCTATGGCTACACCTTC
>NA|TRBJ1-1|TRBV14|NA
CASSQDLAGRKAFF
TGTGCCAGCAGCCAAGATCTGGCGGGTCGGAAAGCTTTCTTT
>NA|TRBJ1-3|TRBV7-9|NA
CASSVDENTIYF
TGTGCCAGCAGTGTGGACGAGAACACCATATATTTT
>NA|TRBJ1-1|TRBV14|NA
CASSLRTASEAFF
TGTGCCAGCAGCCTAAGGACAGCTAGTGAAGCTTTCTTT
>NA|TRBJ1-5|TRBV27|NA
CASSPLWPEYSNQPQHF
TGTGCCAGCAGTCCCTTATGGCCCGAATATAGCAATCAGCCCCAGCATTTT
>NA|TRBJ2-7|TRBV7-9|NA
CASSSQSVISYEQYF
TGTGCCAGCAGCTCTCAGTCGGTAATCTCCTACGAGCAGTACTTC
>NA|TRBJ1-2|TRBV7-9|NA
CASSLEWGGYTF
TGTGCCAGCAGCTTAGAATGGGGTGGCTACACCTTC
>TRBD1|TRBJ1-1|TRBV29-1|NA
CSVGGQMNTEAFF
TGCAGCGTCGGGGGACAGATGAACACTGAAGCTTTCTTT
>NA|TRBJ2-7|TRBV12-3/TRBV12-4|once
CASSLKGFEQYF
TGTGCCAGCAGTTTAAAAGGGTTTGAGCAGTACTTC
>TRBD1|TRBJ1-2|TRBV19|NA
CASTPDRKGYGYTF
TGTGCCAGTACTCCGGACAGGAAGGGCTATGGCTACACCTTC